The clone carrying this TCR beta chain was recorded a few times. What it recognizes is unknown. The data stem from a study of T-cell memory formation after mild COVID-19. As for the study in general: The TCR clusters were mostly specific to one donor.

From germline, CDR1 is SGHDN and CDR2 FVKESK. Trimming removed 1 base from V and 4 bases from J, with 10 bases in between. The CDR3 runs to 14 residues. UMIs and sample barcodes were carried by the TCR alpha and TCR beta cDNA libraries that 5'RACE produced using constant-segment primers. Via MiXCR, TCRdb re-called the 5' RACE reads, giving one row per CDR3 protein. The top ten clones hold around 20% of a sample with fewer than 350,000 distinct CDR3 sequences, approximately 15% of them seen once. The study, taken as a whole, reports: The pre-infection memory compartment contained some responding clones, suggesting cross-reactive memory joined.

Sample: PBMCs or a T cell subset sorted from them (not recorded which). This chain joins TRBV14 and TRBJ1-2, with a tentative D call TRBD1 (5 bases). This TCR was sampled from a man aged 18-30 years who had mild COVID-19 (a few samples of this study predate the infection). Cell type and time point are not known. In DNA, the CDR3 is TGTGCCAGCAGCCAAGTTGACAGCTTCTATGGCTACACCTTC. Translated, it gives CASSQVDSFYGYTF. Looking up the rest from reference TRBV14 and TRBJ1-2 gives the full variable domain: EAGVTQFPSHSVIEKGQTVTLRCDPISGHDNLYWYRRVMGKEIKFLLHFVKESKQDESGMPNNRFLAERTGGTYSTLKVQPAELEDSGVYFCASSQVDSFYGYTFGSGTRLTVV.